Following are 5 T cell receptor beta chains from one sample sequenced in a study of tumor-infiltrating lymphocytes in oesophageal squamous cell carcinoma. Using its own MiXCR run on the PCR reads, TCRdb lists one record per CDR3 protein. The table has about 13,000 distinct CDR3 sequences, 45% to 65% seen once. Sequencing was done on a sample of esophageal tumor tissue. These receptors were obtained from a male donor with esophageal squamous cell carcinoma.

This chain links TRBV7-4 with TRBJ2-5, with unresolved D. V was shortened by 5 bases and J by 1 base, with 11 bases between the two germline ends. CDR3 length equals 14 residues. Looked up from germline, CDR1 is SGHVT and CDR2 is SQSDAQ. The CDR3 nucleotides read TGTGCCAGCAGCCCAGGACGGTTCCAAGAGACCCAGTACTTC. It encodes CASSPGRFQETQYF.

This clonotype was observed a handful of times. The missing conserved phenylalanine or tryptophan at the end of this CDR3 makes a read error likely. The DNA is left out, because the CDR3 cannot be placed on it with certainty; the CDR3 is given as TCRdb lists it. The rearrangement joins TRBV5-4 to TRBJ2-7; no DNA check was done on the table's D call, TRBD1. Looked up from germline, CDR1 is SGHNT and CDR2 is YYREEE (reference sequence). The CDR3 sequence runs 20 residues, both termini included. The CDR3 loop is CASSLLGNTRQRGYGYTFGS.

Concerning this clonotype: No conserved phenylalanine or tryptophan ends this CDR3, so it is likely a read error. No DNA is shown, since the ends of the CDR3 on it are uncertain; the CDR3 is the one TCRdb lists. The CDR3 reads CASSSPDREEQFFGA. This sequence joins TRBV7-3 and TRBJ2-6; whether TRBD1, the table's D call, matches the DNA was not checked. The CDR3 region is 15 residues in length, termini included. Germline CDR1 reads SGHTA; CDR2 reads FQGTGA.

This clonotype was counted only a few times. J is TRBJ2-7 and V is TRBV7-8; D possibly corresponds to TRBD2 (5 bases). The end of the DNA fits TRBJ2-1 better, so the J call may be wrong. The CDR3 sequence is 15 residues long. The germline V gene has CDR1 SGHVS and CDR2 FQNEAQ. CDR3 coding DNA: TGTGCCAGCAGCTCTGGGCGACTAAGCTCCAATGAGCAGTTCTTC. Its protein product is CASSSGRLSSNEQFF.

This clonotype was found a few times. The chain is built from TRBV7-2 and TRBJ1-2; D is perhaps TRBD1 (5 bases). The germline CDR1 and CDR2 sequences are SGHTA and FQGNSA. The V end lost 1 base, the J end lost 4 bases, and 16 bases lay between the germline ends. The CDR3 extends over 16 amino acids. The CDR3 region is CASSLDSALGLYGYTF. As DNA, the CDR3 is TGTGCCAGCAGCTTAGACAGCGCCCTGGGGCTCTATGGCTACACCTTC.